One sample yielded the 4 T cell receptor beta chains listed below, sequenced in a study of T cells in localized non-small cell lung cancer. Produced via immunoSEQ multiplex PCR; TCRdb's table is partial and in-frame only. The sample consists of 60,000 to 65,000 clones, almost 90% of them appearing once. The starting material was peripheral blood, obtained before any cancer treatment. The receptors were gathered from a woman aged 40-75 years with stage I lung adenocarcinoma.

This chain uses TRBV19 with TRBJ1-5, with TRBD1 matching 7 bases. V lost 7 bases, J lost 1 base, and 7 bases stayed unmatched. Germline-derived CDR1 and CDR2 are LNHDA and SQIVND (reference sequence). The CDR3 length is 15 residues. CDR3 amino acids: CASNRQGFSNQPQHF. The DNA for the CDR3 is TGTGCCAGTAATAGACAGGGCTTCAGCAATCAGCCCCAGCATTTT.

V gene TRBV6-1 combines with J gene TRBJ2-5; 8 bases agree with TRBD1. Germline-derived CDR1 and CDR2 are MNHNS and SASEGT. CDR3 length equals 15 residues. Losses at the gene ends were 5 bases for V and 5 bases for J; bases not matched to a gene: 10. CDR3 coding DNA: TGTGCCAGCAGTCTAGACAGGGGAGTAAGGGAGACCCAGTACTTC. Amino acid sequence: CASSLDRGVRETQYF.

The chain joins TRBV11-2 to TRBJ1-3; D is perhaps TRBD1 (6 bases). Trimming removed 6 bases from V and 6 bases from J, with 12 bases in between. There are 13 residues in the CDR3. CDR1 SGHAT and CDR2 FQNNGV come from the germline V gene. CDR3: CASSFRQANTIYF. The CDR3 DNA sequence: TGTGCCAGCAGTTTCAGACAGGCAAACACCATATATTTT.

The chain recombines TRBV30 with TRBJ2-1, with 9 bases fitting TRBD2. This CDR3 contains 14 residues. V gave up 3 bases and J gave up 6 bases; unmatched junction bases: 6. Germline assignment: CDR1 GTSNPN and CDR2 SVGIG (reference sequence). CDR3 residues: CAWSLAGSGNEQFF. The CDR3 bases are TGTGCCTGGAGCCTAGCGGGATCTGGCAATGAGCAGTTCTTC. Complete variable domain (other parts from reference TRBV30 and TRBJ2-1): SQTIHQWPATLVQPVGSPLSLECTVEGTSNPNLYWYRQAAGRGLQLLFYSVGIGQISSEVPQNLSASRPQDRQFILSSKKLLLSDSGFYLCAWSLAGSGNEQFFGPGTRLTVL.